This T cell receptor beta chain was captured by sequencing in a study of tumor and adjacent non-tumor tissue in lung cancer. About the research overall: The cohort had roughly 12 adenocarcinoma, 2 squamous cell and 1 small cell patients. Some 3.9 million productive TCRbeta reads were obtained per sample on average.

The library came from three nested PCR rounds adapted from ARM-PCR protocols. Each CDR3 protein gets one entry after TCRdb re-called the multiplex PCR reads with MiXCR. The table records tens of thousands of distinct CDR3 sequences, approximately 72% of them present only once. RNA was extracted from bulk tissue without any cell sorting. Findings of the study overall: Top 100 clones took a larger repertoire share in normal lung. Shorter survival was associated with higher TCR diversity in tumors.

This CDR3 is 14 amino acids long. The germline V gene encodes CDR1 SGHDN and CDR2 FVKESK. To note about this clonotype: Antigen unknown. The junction departs from germline at one end; a sequencing error may be responsible.

This clonotype was obtained from a woman aged 40 to 49 with non-small cell lung cancer. This chain uses TRBV14 with TRBJ2-2, with TRBD2 as a possible D gene (5 bases). The sample was lung tumor tissue. The CDR3 nucleotides read TGTGCCAGCAGCCCCGCGGCCGAACCCGGGGAGCTCTTTTTT. The encoded protein is CASSPAAEPGELFF. The full variable domain, with the rest looked up from reference TRBV14 and TRBJ2-2, is EAGVTQFPSHSVIEKGQTVTLRCDPISGHDNLYWYRRVMGKEIKFLLHFVKESKQDESGMPNNRFLAERTGGTYSTLKVQPAELEDSGVYFCASSPAAEPGELFFGEGSRLTVL.